This TCR beta chain was recovered during a study of regulatory T cells in long-lasting Graves disease. This clonotype was recorded many times. Its matching antigen is unknown. Study findings and constraints: More public clonotypes were shared by persistent patients (around 2,500) than by new patients (approximately 990).

Per germline, CDR1 DFQATT and CDR2 SNEGSKA (reference sequence). V was pared by 7 bases and J by 5 bases, with 19 bases between. The CDR3 extends over 14 amino acids. This sample's time point: newly diagnosed GD, antithyroid drugs for less than 3 months. Preparation of the TCR library used RNA extracted from PBMCs. For TCR beta, libraries came from iRepertoire HTBI primers and Arm-PCR of CDR3 regions. MiXCR, run by TCRdb on the multiplex PCR reads, gives a single entry per CDR3 protein. Of some 500,000 distinct CDR3 sequences in the sample, about 16% were seen once. The same specimen was also included in a second study, on T cells in Graves' hyperthyroidism and ophthalmopathy.

The sequences come from peripheral blood mononuclear cells (PBMCs), collected at new diagnosis, from a patient treated with antithyroid drugs. The rearrangement uses TRBV20-1 and TRBJ2-3; D is perhaps TRBD2 (5 bases). The clonotype originates from a woman aged 35-65 years with Graves disease. The CDR3 DNA reads TGCAGTGGGGCCAGCGGAGGTGTAAAAGATACGCAGTATTTT. It translates to CSGASGGVKDTQYF.